This T cell receptor beta chain is from a study of blood T cell repertoires in COVID-19. Sequencing was performed with immunoSEQ multiplex PCR; in TCRdb, only in-frame clones are kept and a portion is missing. The repertoire has 150,000 to 200,000 clones, 81% of them found once; the top ten carry approximately 9.9%. The origin of this receptor is a man aged 55 to 70 with active or convalescent COVID-19. The sequenced sample consisted of peripheral blood.

CDR3 nucleotides: TGTGCCAGCAGCGCAGCGTACGAGCAGTACTTC. Translation gives CASSAAYEQYF. The rearrangement links TRBV25-1 to TRBJ2-7; D remains ambiguous. Trimming cost V 6 bases and J 4 bases, with 7 bases left between them. Germline V gives CDR1 MGHDK, CDR2 SYGVNS. This CDR3 spans 11 amino acids.